This entry concerns a single T cell receptor (beta chain). This sample is part of a study of neoadjuvant anti-PD-1 for oral cavity cancer. Looking at the study overall: Patients without progression received a fourth nivolumab dose around day 43, then surgical resection on days 50-56.

Patients were newly diagnosed with stage II-IVA oral cavity squamous cell carcinoma without prior systemic or radiation treatment. PBMCs were not maintained or expanded in culture before analysis. Germline V gene data show CDR1 as MNHEY and CDR2 as SVGAGI. This CDR3 contains 13 residues. After removal of 9 bases from V and 4 bases from J, the junction contained 8 bases not matched to a gene. This table comes from immunoSEQ multiplex PCR, and its TCRdb copy is limited to in-frame clones, with some not included. The sample holds roughly 67,000 clones, around 82% seen once. The gene calls are TRBV6-5 and TRBJ1-2, with 7 bases lining up with TRBD1. The sequencing used PBMCs, collected before nivolumab (anti-PD-1) treatment. This receptor was taken from a person between 40 and 79 years old with oral cavity squamous cell carcinoma. The DNA for the CDR3 is TGTGCCAGGCTCAACAGGGGACTCTATGGCTACACCTTC. It is translated as CARLNRGLYGYTF.